Below, 31 T cell receptor beta chains from the same sample are listed, as sequenced in a study of blood T cell repertoires in COVID-19 (dated by TCRdb to the early 2020s). Library construction relied on the immunoSEQ multiplex PCR assay. Here the immuneACCESS table is served through TCRdb, limited to in-frame sequences with V and J called. Missing clones are a known gap in these copies; in checked studies unresolved V genes cover under half, and the rest lacks a known reason. The sample yields about 50,000 clones; 65% to 85% were counted once. Clones ranked in the top ten supply approximately 19% of the sample. The sample consisted of peripheral blood. The receptors come from a man between 65 and 85 years old with active COVID-19.

The J gene is TRBJ2-7, the V gene TRBV6-8; TRBD2 matches 8 bases. The germline V gene encodes CDR1 MNHGY and CDR2 SAAAGT. V lost 1 base and J lost 5; bases outside the gene matches: 10. This CDR3 is 16 amino acids long. The CDR3 region has the DNA TGTGCCAGCAGTTACTTCCAGCGGGAGTTCGTGCACGAGCAGTACTTC. Translation: CASSYFQREFVHEQYF.

The rearrangement joins TRBV19 to TRBJ1-2; weak D call: TRBD1 (5 bases). Trimming shortened V by 3 bases and J by 4 bases, and 9 bases separated the two germline ends. Per germline, CDR1 LNHDA and CDR2 SQIVND (reference sequence). This CDR3 contains 13 residues. CDR3 amino acids: CASSMGQSYGYTF. CDR3 nucleotides: TGTGCCAGTAGTATGGGGCAGTCCTATGGCTACACCTTC.

The chain combines TRBV5-1 with TRBJ2-5; TRBD1 might be the D (5 bases). Trimming cost V 2 bases and J 5 bases, with 19 bases left between them. Germline CDR1 SGHRS, CDR2 YFSETQ. The CDR3 sequence is 16 residues long. The CDR3 DNA reads as TGCGCCAGCAGCTTTGGTCCGCAGGGTCTGTTGGAGACCCAGTACTTC. This sequence encodes CASSFGPQGLLETQYF.

This clone was seen a few times. The chain uses TRBV28 and TRBJ1-5; D remains unclear. Trimming shortened V by 6 bases and J by 2 bases, and 14 bases separated the two germline ends. The CDR3 consists of 15 residues. From germline, CDR1 is MDHEN and CDR2 SYDVKM. CDR3 bases: TGTGCCAGCAGGTCCTCGGGGTTTCGCAATCAGCCCCAGCATTTT. As protein: CASRSSGFRNQPQHF.

The rearrangement links TRBV21-1 to TRBJ2-3; the table's D call, TRBD1, was not checked against the DNA. TRBV21-1 is described as a pseudogene. CDR3 length equals 22 residues. The CDR3 sequence: CASSKGLGTGGQGGPNTDTQYF. Here the CDR3 DNA reads TGTGCCAGCAGCAAAGGATTAGGGACAGGGGGCCAAGGGGGCCCGAATACAGATACGCAGTATTTT.

The chain joins TRBV30 to TRBJ2-5, with 7 bases matching TRBD1. Germline V CDR1 and CDR2: GTSNPN, SVGIG (reference sequence). The CDR3 loop spans 12 amino acids. V lost 8 bases, J lost 2 bases, and 5 bases stayed unmatched. The CDR3 loop reads CAVGGFQETQYF. The CDR3 DNA follows: TGTGCCGTAGGGGGCTTTCAAGAGACCCAGTACTTC.

The chain recombines TRBV2 with TRBJ2-1; TRBD2 matches 11 bases. This CDR3 is 16 amino acids long. Germline V CDR1 and CDR2: SNHLY, FYNNEI. With V trimmed by 6 bases and J by 6 bases, 10 bases remained unmatched. The chain's CDR3 is CASRKGRLAGLNEQFF. The CDR3 DNA follows: TGTGCCAGCAGGAAGGGACGACTAGCGGGGCTCAATGAGCAGTTCTTC.

CDR3 nucleotide sequence: TGCAGCGGGGGACTCAGCGGAGAGACCCAGTACTTC. As protein: CSGGLSGETQYF. The rearrangement links TRBV29-1 to TRBJ2-5, with a weak D call TRBD2 (6 bases). Germline loops: CDR1 SQVTM, CDR2 ANQGSEA. V was clipped by 7 bases and J by 4 bases, with 13 bases between them. The length of the CDR3 is 12 residues.

The gene calls are TRBV5-5 and TRBJ1-1, with 8 nucleotides matching TRBD1. This CDR3 has 16 amino acids. Losses at the gene ends were 0 bases for V and 4 bases for J; bases not matched to a gene: 8. Germline V gives CDR1 SGHKS, CDR2 YYEKEE (reference sequence). CDR3 coding DNA: TGTGCCAGCAGCTTGGGACAGGGGCAGAGGGGCACTGAAGCTTTCTTT. Protein product: CASSLGQGQRGTEAFF.

The genes are TRBV3-1 (or the pseudogene TRBV3-2) and TRBJ1-3; D remains unclear. Between the trimmed V and J ends, which lost 1 base and 0 bases, there was a span of 10 bases. The CDR3 length is 16 residues. CDR1 and CDR2 (germline): LGHDT, YNNKEL (reference sequence). As DNA, the CDR3 is TGTGCCAGCAGCCAAGGACGTACGGGCTCTGGAAACACCATATATTTT. It translates to CASSQGRTGSGNTIYF.

This clone has only a few counts. V is TRBV7-8 and J is TRBJ1-1; 7 nucleotides align to TRBD1. CDR3 length: 15 amino acids. Trimming took 1 base from V and 4 from J; bases not matched to a gene: 6. Germline CDR1 SGHVS, CDR2 FQNEAQ. CDR3: CASSLGRQGGTEAFF. The CDR3 region has the DNA TGTGCCAGCAGCTTAGGACGACAGGGCGGCACTGAAGCTTTCTTT.

The chain combines TRBV4-1 with TRBJ2-1; 13 bases fit TRBD2. Losses at the gene ends were 0 bases for V and 7 bases for J; bases not matched to a gene: 3. The CDR3 length is 16 residues. Germline CDR1 reads MGHRA; CDR2 reads YSYEKL. CDR3: CASSQEQTSGRNEQFF. Written as DNA, the CDR3 is TGCGCCAGCAGCCAAGAACAGACTAGCGGGAGGAATGAGCAGTTCTTC.

The rearrangement joins TRBV7-9 to TRBJ2-3; TRBD2 agrees at 14 bases. V lost 4 bases to trimming and J lost 3 bases; unmatched junction nucleotides: 9. CDR1 is SEHNR, CDR2 FQNEAQ, per germline (reference sequence). There are 18 residues in the CDR3. The CDR3 bases are TGTGCCAGCAGCTCTCGACTAGCGGGAGGGTTTAGGACAGATACGCAGTATTTT. Protein: CASSSRLAGGFRTDTQYF.

The chain uses TRBV7-2 and TRBJ1-3, with D possibly matching TRBD1 (5 bases). Germline loops: CDR1 SGHTA, CDR2 FQGNSA. V lost 4 bases and J lost 3, with 13 bases in between. The CDR3 extends over 15 amino acids. CDR3 in amino acids: CASSSVPGVGNTIYF. The CDR3 nucleotides are TGTGCCAGCAGCTCCGTCCCGGGGGTTGGAAACACCATATATTTT.

The J gene is TRBJ1-1, the V gene TRBV12-3 or TRBV12-4; D call uncertain. CDR3 length equals 11 residues. The V gene lost 10 bases and the J gene lost 1 base, with 7 bases spanning the gap. The CDR3 sequence: CATYRNTEAFF. As DNA, the CDR3 is TGTGCCACCTACCGGAACACTGAAGCTTTCTTT.

This clone appeared once. The gene calls are TRBV6-5 and TRBJ2-5; 9 bases map to TRBD2. The CDR3 runs to 15 residues. Looked up from germline, CDR1 is MNHEY and CDR2 is SVGAGI. V shed 6 bases and J 4 bases; nucleotides not matched to a gene: 9. CDR3 in amino acids: CASRPGLAWLETQYF. The CDR3 DNA is TGTGCCAGCAGACCGGGACTAGCTTGGTTAGAGACCCAGTACTTC.

Concerning this clone itself: Its ends do not fully match the called genes, so a read error is possible. The chain links TRBV7-7 to TRBJ2-2, with TRBD2 matching 7 bases. CDR1 and CDR2 (germline): SSHAT, FNYEAQ (reference sequence). The CDR3 length is 18 residues. CDR3 residues: CASSPSLLARSNTGELFF. CDR3 DNA: TGTGCTAGCAGCCCAAGTCTACTAGCGCGATCGAACACCGGGGAGCTGTTTTTT.

The chain has TRBV7-2 and TRBJ1-3; D is uncertain. The CDR3 is 14 amino acids. The V end was cut by 7 bases, the J end by 4 bases, with 14 bases between. Germline CDR1 and CDR2: SGHTA and FQGNSA. CDR3 amino acids: CASILLGGGNTIYF. The CDR3 region has the DNA TGTGCCAGCATACTTCTAGGAGGCGGAAACACCATATATTTT.

J is TRBJ1-1 and V is TRBV6-4; 9 nucleotides align to TRBD1. Germline V lookup: CDR1 MRHNA, CDR2 SNTAGT. Losses at the gene ends were 6 bases for V and 2 bases for J; bases not matched to a gene: 4. This CDR3 is built from 14 residues. The CDR3 sequence: CASSPDRGNTEAFF. The CDR3 nucleotides read TGTGCCAGCAGCCCGGACAGGGGTAACACTGAAGCTTTCTTT.

The table lists this clone with a count of one. The rearrangement links TRBV21-1 to TRBJ1-4. TRBV21-1 represents a pseudogene. The CDR3 extends over 18 amino acids. As DNA, the CDR3 is TGTGCCAGCAGCAAAGCTCTCGTGGAGGGATGTATTTGGGGAAAAACTGTTTTT. The encoded protein is CASSKALVEGCIWGKTVF.

V gene TRBV7-8 combines with J gene TRBJ2-4; D may be TRBD1 (6 bases). CDR3 length equals 16 residues. Trimming removed 0 bases at V and 0 bases at J, with 9 bases between. CDR1 is SGHVS and CDR2 is FQNEAQ in the germline V gene. The CDR3 coding sequence is TGTGCCAGCAGCTTAGCTGCACAGGGAGCCAAAAACATTCAGTACTTC. It is translated as CASSLAAQGAKNIQYF.

The chain carries TRBV7-9 and TRBJ2-2; 7 nucleotides line up with TRBD2. Germline trimming cut 4 bases from V and 5 bases from J; bases unmatched to any gene: 10. Germline CDR1 reads SEHNR; CDR2 reads FQNEAQ (reference sequence). CDR3 size: 16 residues. The CDR3 DNA sequence: TGTGCCAGCAGCTACTTCCTGGGACTAAGAACCGGGGAGCTGTTTTTT. Translating gives CASSYFLGLRTGELFF.

V is TRBV24-1 and J is TRBJ2-3, with 11 bases lining up with TRBD1. Germline V gives CDR1 KGHDR, CDR2 SFDVKD. J lost 4 bases, V lost 3 bases, and 2 bases had no gene match. The CDR3 is made up of 15 amino acids. CDR3 bases: TGTGCCACCAGTGATCCGGGACAGGGGGCAGATACGCAGTATTTT. Protein: CATSDPGQGADTQYF.

The chain links TRBV10-3 to TRBJ2-1; no definite D call. This CDR3 has 14 residues. Germline assignment: CDR1 ENHRY and CDR2 SYGVKD. Trimming removed 3 bases from V and 0 bases from J, with 6 bases in between. The CDR3 DNA reads as TGTGCCATCAGTGACACTGACTCCTACAATGAGCAGTTCTTC. Translating gives CAISDTDSYNEQFF.

The chain is built from TRBV20-1 and TRBJ2-3; no clear D. The V end lost 2 bases, the J end lost 6 bases, and 6 bases lay between the germline ends. Germline CDR1 reads DFQATT; CDR2 reads SNEGSKA (reference sequence). The CDR3 has 11 amino acids. CDR3 loop: CSARLTDTQYF. CDR3 DNA: TGCAGTGCTAGACTAACGGATACGCAGTATTTT.

J is TRBJ2-2 and V is TRBV6-4; D remains unclear. The CDR3 loop spans 16 amino acids. V was cut by 3 bases and J by 0 bases, with 11 bases left in between. Germline V lookup: CDR1 MRHNA, CDR2 SNTAGT. CDR3 nucleotides: TGTGCCAGCAGTGAGGCTAGTAACGCGAACACCGGGGAGCTGTTTTTT. It translates to CASSEASNANTGELFF.

This clone was observed once. The chain couples TRBV18 to TRBJ2-1, with 9 bases lining up with TRBD2. The CDR3 has 16 amino acids. The V gene's germline CDR1 is KGHSH and CDR2 LQKENI. Trimming took 3 bases from V and 5 from J; bases not matched to a gene: 8. The DNA of the CDR3 is TGTGCCAGCTCACCGTACACTAGCGGGTTTAACAATGAGCAGTTCTTC. Translating it yields CASSPYTSGFNNEQFF.

V usage is TRBV6-5 and J usage is TRBJ2-1, with 8 positions matching TRBD2. V dropped 7 bases and J dropped 12; count of bases not matched to a gene: 11. Germline V lookup: CDR1 MNHEY, CDR2 SVGAGI. This CDR3 has 13 amino acids. As DNA, the CDR3 is TGTGCCAGCACCCCCGCCGGGGGGGCAGTGCAGTTCTTC. Translated, it gives CASTPAGGAVQFF.

The sample holds a few counts of this clone. V and J are TRBV6-5 and TRBJ1-2; the match to TRBD1 covers 8 bases. CDR1 and CDR2 (germline): MNHEY, SVGAGI. The CDR3 runs to 11 residues. J gave up 6 bases and V 10 bases, and 4 bases lay outside the gene matches. The CDR3 DNA reads TGTGCCACTACAGGGGGTGATGGCTACACCTTC. Amino acid sequence: CATTGGDGYTF.

The V gene is TRBV2, the J gene TRBJ1-5; TRBD1 might be the D (5 bases). V was cut by 6 bases and J by 2 bases, with 11 bases left in between. The germline CDR1 and CDR2 sequences are SNHLY and FYNNEI. The CDR3 contains 14 residues. In DNA form, the CDR3 reads TGTGCCAGCAGAGTCGGCAGGGGCAATCAGCCCCAGCATTTT. This sequence encodes CASRVGRGNQPQHF.

This sequence joins TRBV7-8 and TRBJ2-5; TRBD2 agrees at 15 bases. V was pared by 4 bases and J by 4 bases, with 13 bases of the junction left unmatched. CDR1 is SGHVS, CDR2 FQNEAQ, per germline. The CDR3 spans 19 residues. Here the CDR3 reads CASSWLGLAGGWGRETQYF. The CDR3 DNA follows: TGTGCCAGCAGCTGGCTCGGACTAGCGGGAGGGTGGGGGCGAGAGACCCAGTACTTC.